This note documents a single TCR beta chain sequence. Sample treatment: around 19 received Ad26.COV2.S at low or high dose, single or two shots; several received placebo; per-sample allocation not given. Sampling was performed 63 days after the first vaccine or placebo injection. In Boston, the donor was an adult between 18-55 years of age. The shot given was an Ad26 vector that makes Wuhan-strain SARS-CoV-2 spike. Using immunoSEQ multiplex PCR, the repertoire was profiled, and TCRdb retains in-frame clones only, with some absent. The sample holds over 350,000 clones, around nine tenths seen once. The data were taken from a study of Ad26.COV2.S vaccination and SARS-CoV-2 variants. Study-level information: Within the COV1001 Ad26.COV2.S trial arm, the donor was enrolled. Into the muscle, Ad26.COV2.S was dosed once or twice, 56 days apart.

The TCR comes from a person between 18 and 65 years old who received the Ad26.COV2.S COVID-19 vaccine or a placebo. The material sequenced was peripheral blood, taken in a trial of Ad26.COV2.S vaccine versus placebo.

The CDR3 here is CASSLFAPGSTEAFF. The CDR3 coding sequence is TGTGCCAGCAGCCTTTTCGCCCCGGGGAGCACTGAAGCTTTCTTT. The chain links TRBV3-1 (or the pseudogene TRBV3-2) to TRBJ1-1; unclear D gene. Deletions cut 4 bases from V and 4 bases from J, with 16 bases between. The CDR3 covers 15 residues. Germline V gene lookup returns CDR1 LGHDT and CDR2 YNNKEL (reference sequence).